Detailed here is one T cell receptor (beta chain). As yet, its antigen is unknown. This may be a read error: a much more frequent sequence differs by one nucleotide. These data are taken from a study of T cell repertoires in cytomegalovirus infection. About the study: Indications came from public TCR beta signatures; they pointed to CMV infection and to a matching HLA type. Whole-study findings and limits: HLA-C-restricted CMV clonotypes gave the most frequent clonotype in two of eight donors.

TCRdb itself ran the reads through MiXCR, one entry per CDR3 protein. Here the sample spans under 600,000 distinct CDR3 sequences, 16% being singletons. There are 14 residues in the CDR3. The germline V and J ends were trimmed by 5 bases and 4 bases, with 14 bases remaining between them. CDR1 MGHRA and CDR2 YSYEKL come from the germline V gene. Specimen: CD8+ T cells from PBMCs. The V and J genes are TRBV4-1 and TRBJ1-2; D not certain. This clonotype originated in a human donor in good health (CMV status not recorded). Some clones in this sample may be carry-over from other donors' samples. The DNA of the CDR3 is TGCGCCAGCAGCTCGCGGCAGGAAGTCTATGGCTACACCTTC. It is translated as CASSSRQEVYGYTF.